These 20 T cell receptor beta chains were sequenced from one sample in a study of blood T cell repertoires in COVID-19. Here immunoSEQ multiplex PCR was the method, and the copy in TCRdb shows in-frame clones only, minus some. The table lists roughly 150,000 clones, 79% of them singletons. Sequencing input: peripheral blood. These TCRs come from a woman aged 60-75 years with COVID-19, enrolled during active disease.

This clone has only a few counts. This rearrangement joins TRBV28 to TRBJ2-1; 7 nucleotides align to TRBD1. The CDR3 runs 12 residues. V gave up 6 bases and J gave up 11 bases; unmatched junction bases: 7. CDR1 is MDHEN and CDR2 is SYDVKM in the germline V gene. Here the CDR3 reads CASRRPGQQQFF. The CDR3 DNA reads TGTGCCAGCAGACGCCCGGGACAGCAGCAGTTCTTC.

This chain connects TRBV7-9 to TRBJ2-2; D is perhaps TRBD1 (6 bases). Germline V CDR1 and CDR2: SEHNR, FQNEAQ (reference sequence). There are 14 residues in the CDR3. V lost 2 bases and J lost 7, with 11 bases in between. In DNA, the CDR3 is TGTGCCAGCAGCTTACCAGGGGAAGGCGGGGAGCTGTTTTTT. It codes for CASSLPGEGGELFF.

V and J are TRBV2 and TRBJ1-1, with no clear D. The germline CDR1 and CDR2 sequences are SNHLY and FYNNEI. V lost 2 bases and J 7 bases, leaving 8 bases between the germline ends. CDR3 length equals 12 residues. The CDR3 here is CASSEIPSEAFF. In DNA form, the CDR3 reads TGTGCCAGCAGTGAAATACCCAGTGAAGCTTTCTTT.

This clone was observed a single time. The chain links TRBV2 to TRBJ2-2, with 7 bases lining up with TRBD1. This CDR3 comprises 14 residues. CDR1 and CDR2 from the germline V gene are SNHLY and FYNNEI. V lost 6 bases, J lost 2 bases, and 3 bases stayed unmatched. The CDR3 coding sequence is TGTGCCAGCAGACAGGGGTTCAACACCGGGGAGCTGTTTTTT. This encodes CASRQGFNTGELFF.

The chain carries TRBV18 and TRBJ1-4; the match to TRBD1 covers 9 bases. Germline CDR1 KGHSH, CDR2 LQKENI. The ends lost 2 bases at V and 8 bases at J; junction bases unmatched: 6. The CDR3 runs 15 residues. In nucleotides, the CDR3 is TGTGCCAGCTCACCAACCGGGACAGGGACAGAAAAACTGTTTTTT. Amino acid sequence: CASSPTGTGTEKLFF.

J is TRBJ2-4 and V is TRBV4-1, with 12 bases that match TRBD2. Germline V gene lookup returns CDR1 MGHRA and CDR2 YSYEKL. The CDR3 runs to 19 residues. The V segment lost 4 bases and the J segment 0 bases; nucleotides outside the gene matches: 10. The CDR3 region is CASSPSRLAGALAKNIQYF. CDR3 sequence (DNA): TGCGCCAGCAGCCCATCCCGACTAGCGGGGGCCTTAGCCAAAAACATTCAGTACTTC.

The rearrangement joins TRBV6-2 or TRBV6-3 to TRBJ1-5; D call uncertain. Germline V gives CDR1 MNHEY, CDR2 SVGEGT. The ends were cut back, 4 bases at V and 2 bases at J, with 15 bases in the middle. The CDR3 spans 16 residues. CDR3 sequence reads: CASSLWEGLGNQPQHF. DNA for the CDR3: TGTGCCAGCAGTTTGTGGGAGGGTCTAGGCAATCAGCCCCAGCATTTT.

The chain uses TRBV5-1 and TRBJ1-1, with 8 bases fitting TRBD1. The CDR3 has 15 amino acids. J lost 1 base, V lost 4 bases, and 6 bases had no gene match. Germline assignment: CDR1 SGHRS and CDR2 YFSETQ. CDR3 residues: CASSAQTGENTEAFF. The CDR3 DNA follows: TGCGCCAGCAGCGCCCAGACAGGGGAGAACACTGAAGCTTTCTTT.

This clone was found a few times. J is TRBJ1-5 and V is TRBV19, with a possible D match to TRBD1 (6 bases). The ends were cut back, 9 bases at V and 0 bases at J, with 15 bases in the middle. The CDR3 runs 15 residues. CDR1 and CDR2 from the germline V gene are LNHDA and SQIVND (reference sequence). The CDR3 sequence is CASKGTTYSNQPQHF. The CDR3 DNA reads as TGTGCCAGCAAAGGGACAACCTATAGCAATCAGCCCCAGCATTTT.

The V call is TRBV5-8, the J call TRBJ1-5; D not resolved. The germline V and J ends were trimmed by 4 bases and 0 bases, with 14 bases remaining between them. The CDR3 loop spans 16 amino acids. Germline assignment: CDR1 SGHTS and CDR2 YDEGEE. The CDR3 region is CASSQVPWASNQPQHF. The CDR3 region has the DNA TGTGCCAGCAGCCAGGTCCCTTGGGCTAGCAATCAGCCCCAGCATTTT.

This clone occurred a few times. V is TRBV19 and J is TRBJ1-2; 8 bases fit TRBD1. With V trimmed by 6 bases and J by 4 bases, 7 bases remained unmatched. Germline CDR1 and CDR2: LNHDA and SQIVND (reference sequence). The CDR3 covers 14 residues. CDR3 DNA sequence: TGTGCCAGTAGCCCACAGACAGGGGTCTATGGCTACACCTTC. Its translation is CASSPQTGVYGYTF. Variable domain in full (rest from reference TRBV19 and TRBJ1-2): DGGITQSPKYLFRKEGQNVTLSCEQNLNHDAMYWYRQDPGQGLRLIYYSQIVNDFQKGDIAEGYSVSREKKESFPLTVTSAQKNPTAFYLCASSPQTGVYGYTFGSGTRLTVV.

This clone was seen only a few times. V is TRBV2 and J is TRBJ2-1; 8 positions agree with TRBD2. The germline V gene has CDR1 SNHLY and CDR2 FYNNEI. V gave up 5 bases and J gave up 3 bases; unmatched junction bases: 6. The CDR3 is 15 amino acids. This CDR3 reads CASSPTAGGYNEQFF. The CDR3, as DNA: TGTGCCAGCAGTCCCACGGCGGGAGGCTACAATGAGCAGTTCTTC. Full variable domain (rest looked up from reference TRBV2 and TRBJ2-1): EPEVTQTPSHQVTQMGQEVILRCVPISNHLYFYWYRQILGQKVEFLVSFYNNEISEKSEIFDDQFSVERPDGSNFTLKIRSTKLEDSAMYFCASSPTAGGYNEQFFGPGTRLTVL.

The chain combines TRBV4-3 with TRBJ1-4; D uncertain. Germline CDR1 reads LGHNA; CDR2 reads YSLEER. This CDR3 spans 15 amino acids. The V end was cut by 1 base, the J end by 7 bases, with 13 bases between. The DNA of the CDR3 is TGCGCCAGCAGCCAAGTGGGAAGTGGAGGTGAAAAACTGTTTTTT. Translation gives CASSQVGSGGEKLFF.

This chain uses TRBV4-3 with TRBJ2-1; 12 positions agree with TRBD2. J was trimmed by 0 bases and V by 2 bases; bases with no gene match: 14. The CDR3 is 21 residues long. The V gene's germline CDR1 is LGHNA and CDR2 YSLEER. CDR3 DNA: TGCGCCAGCAGCCAAATGGCCTTTGCTAGCGGGAGGGAGAGCTCCTACAATGAGCAGTTCTTC. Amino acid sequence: CASSQMAFASGRESSYNEQFF.

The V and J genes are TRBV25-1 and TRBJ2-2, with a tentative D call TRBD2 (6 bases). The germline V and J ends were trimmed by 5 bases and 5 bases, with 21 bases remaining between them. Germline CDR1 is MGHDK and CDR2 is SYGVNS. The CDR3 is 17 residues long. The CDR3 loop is CASSLVGTRISTGELFF. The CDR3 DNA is TGTGCCAGCAGTTTAGTGGGGACTCGCATTAGTACCGGGGAGCTGTTTTTT.

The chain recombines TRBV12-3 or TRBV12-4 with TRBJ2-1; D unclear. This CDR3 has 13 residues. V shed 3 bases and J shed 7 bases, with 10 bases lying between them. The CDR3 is CASSFGVLNEQFF. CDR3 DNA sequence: TGTGCCAGCAGTTTTGGAGTGTTAAATGAGCAGTTCTTC.

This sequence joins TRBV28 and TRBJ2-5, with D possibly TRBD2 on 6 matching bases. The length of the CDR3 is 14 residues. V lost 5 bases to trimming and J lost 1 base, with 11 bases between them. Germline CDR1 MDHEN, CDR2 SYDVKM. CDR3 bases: TGTGCCAGCAGTCCCGGGGACTTCCAAGAGACCCAGTACTTC. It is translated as CASSPGDFQETQYF.

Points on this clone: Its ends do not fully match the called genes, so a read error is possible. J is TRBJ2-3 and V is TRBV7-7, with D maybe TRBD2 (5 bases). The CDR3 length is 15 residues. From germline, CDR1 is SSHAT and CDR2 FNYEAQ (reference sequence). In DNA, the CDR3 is TGTGCTAGCAGCTTAGGCGTGGGGAGCGCAGATACGCAGTATTTT. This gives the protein CASSLGVGSADTQYF.

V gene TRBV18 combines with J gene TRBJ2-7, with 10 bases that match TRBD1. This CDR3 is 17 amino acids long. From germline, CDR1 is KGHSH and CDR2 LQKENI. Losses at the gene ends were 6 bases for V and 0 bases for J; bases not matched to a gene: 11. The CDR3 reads CASSPGPGTGVSYEQYV. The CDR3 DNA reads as TGTGCCAGCTCTCCCGGCCCCGGGACAGGGGTCTCCTACGAGCAGTACGTC.

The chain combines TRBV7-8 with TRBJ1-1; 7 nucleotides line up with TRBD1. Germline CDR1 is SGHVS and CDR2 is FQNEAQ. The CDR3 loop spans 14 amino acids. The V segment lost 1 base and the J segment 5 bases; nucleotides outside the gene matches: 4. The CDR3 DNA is TGTGCCAGCAGCTTAGGCAGGGGGAGGACTGAAGCTTTCTTT. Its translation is CASSLGRGRTEAFF.